This T cell receptor (beta chain) was observed in a study of blood T cell repertoires in COVID-19. Across the study: The analysed material was cDNA or gDNA that came from T cells, B-cell-depleted T cells, or PBMCs.

Participants, roughly 18 to 90 years old, spanned under 30 US areas. Before they entered the study, exposed participants had met a COVID-19 case within 2 weeks. The V end lost 5 bases, the J end lost 3 bases, and 10 bases lay between the germline ends. Germline V CDR1 and CDR2: MNHEY, SVGEGT. CDR3 length equals 13 residues. Original data processing: Amplification from reference gene primers served as the basis for estimated nucleated cell counts. Only in-frame clones appear in the TCRdb table, and some are missing; sequencing was by immunoSEQ multiplex PCR. That table furnishes V, J and clone size, whereas the DNA furnished D and trimming. The data show approximately 380,000 clones, roughly 90% seen once.

The sample taken for sequencing was PBMCs or T cells enriched from blood (not recorded which). This chain connects TRBV6-2 or TRBV6-3 to TRBJ1-2; the D gene is possibly TRBD1 (6 bases). The receptor was derived from a woman aged 35 to 49 who had been exposed to COVID-19. The CDR3 sequence: CASSPDRYYGYTF. CDR3 DNA sequence: TGTGCCAGCAGTCCCGACAGGTACTATGGCTACACCTTC.